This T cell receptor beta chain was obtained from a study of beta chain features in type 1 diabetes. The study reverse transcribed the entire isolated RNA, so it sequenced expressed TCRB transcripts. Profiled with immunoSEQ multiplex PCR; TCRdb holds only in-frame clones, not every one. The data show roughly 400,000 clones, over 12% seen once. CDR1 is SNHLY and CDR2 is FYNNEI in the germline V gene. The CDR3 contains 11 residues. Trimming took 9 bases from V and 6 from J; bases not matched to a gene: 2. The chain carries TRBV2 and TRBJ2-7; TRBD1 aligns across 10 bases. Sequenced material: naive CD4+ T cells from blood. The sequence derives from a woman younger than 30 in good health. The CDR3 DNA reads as TGTGCCAGGGGACAGGGGTTCGAGCAGTACTTC. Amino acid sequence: CARGQGFEQYF.